Following are 8 T cell receptor beta chains from one sample sequenced in a study of T cell repertoires in cytomegalovirus infection. Their antigens are not known. MiXCR, applied by TCRdb to the reads, yields one record per CDR3 protein. The table includes 830,000 or so distinct CDR3 sequences, approximately 32% detected once. The sequences come from cultured CD8+ T cells from PBMCs, collected from culture after CMV antigen stimulation. These receptors all come from a human donor in good health (CMV status not recorded). Some clones in this sample may be carry-over from other donors' samples.

V and J are TRBV7-9 and TRBJ1-1, with D possibly being TRBD1 (5 bases). This CDR3 region has 19 residues. CDR1 and CDR2 from the germline V gene are SEHNR and FQNEAQ (reference sequence). V lost 4 bases, J lost 6 bases, and 30 bases lay in between. In DNA form, the CDR3 reads TGTGCCAGCAGCTCGAAGACCGAGGGGACTGCAGGGATTGGCCCTGAAGCTTTCTTT. This translates into CASSSKTEGTAGIGPEAFF.

This chain connects TRBV13 to TRBJ1-1; no reliable D call. V dropped 5 bases and J dropped 5 bases, with 15 bases sitting between them. CDR3 length equals 14 residues. Germline loops: CDR1 PRHDT, CDR2 FYEKMQ (reference sequence). CDR3 bases: TGTGCCAGCAGCCATACCCCCGAGGGAACTGAAGCTTTCTTT. Protein product: CASSHTPEGTEAFF.

This clonotype was seen a few times. The chain carries TRBV12-3 or TRBV12-4 and TRBJ2-3; no definite D call. The CDR3 has 16 amino acids. Trimming took 1 base from V and 3 from J, leaving 14 bases between them. The CDR3 DNA is TGTGCCAGCAGTTTAGAACCTTTCCTGTCGACAGATACGCAGTATTTT. It translates to CASSLEPFLSTDTQYF.

For this clonotype: Possible read error: a much larger clone is one base away. The chain couples TRBV7-2 to TRBJ2-1; the D gene is possibly TRBD1 (7 bases). There are 16 residues in the CDR3. CDR1 is SGHTA and CDR2 is FQGNSA in the germline V gene. The CDR3 is CVSSPGGTLSGNEQFF. The CDR3 coding sequence is TGTGTCAGCAGCCCAGGGGGGACCCTCTCAGGGAATGAGCAGTTCTTC.

This clonotype appeared a single time. This chain joins TRBV5-6 and TRBJ1-2; D remains ambiguous. Germline V gene data show CDR1 as SGHDT and CDR2 as YYEEEE. The CDR3 consists of 13 residues. V was pared by 6 bases and J by 2 bases, with 11 bases between. The chain's CDR3 is CASNQGHNYGYTF. DNA for the CDR3: TGTGCCAGCAACCAAGGGCACAACTATGGCTACACCTTC.

V gene TRBV12-3 or TRBV12-4 combines with J gene TRBJ2-7; D unresolved. The CDR3 is made up of 15 amino acids. V lost 2 bases and J 0 bases, leaving 11 bases between the germline ends. The CDR3 protein is CASSLSWESSYEQYF. Written as DNA, the CDR3 is TGTGCCAGCAGTTTATCGTGGGAAAGCTCCTACGAGCAGTACTTC.

The chain has TRBV12-3 or TRBV12-4 and TRBJ2-2; 12 bases are a match to TRBD2. This CDR3 spans 18 amino acids. Germline trimming cut 3 bases from V and 5 bases from J; bases unmatched to any gene: 10. The CDR3 loop reads CASSFLTSGGLETGELFF. DNA of the CDR3: TGTGCCAGCAGTTTCCTGACTAGCGGGGGATTGGAAACCGGGGAGCTGTTTTTT.

DNA of the CDR3: TGTGCCAGCAGCTTAGCGCGGACCCCGAATCTGTACGAGCAGTACTTC. Residues: CASSLARTPNLYEQYF. This chain links TRBV7-9 with TRBJ2-7; D ambiguous. Germline assignment: CDR1 SEHNR and CDR2 FQNEAQ (reference sequence). Between the trimmed V and J ends, which lost 0 bases and 4 bases, there was a span of 16 bases. This CDR3 comprises 16 residues.